Listed below are T cell receptor beta chains from one sample, sequenced in a study of blood T cell repertoires in COVID-19. Using immunoSEQ multiplex PCR, the repertoire was profiled, and TCRdb retains in-frame clones only, with some absent. This table has 200,000 or so clones, 86% appearing once. The sequenced sample was PBMCs or T cells enriched from blood (not recorded which). The origin of the receptors is a woman aged 40 to 50 with acute COVID-19. Each CDR3 is given with its conserved first and last residue. The D gene is left open where the match is weak. Rows give clone size only sometimes, using once, few, many, or a class for an expanded clone.

>TRBD1|TRBJ1-1|.|TRBV29-1
CSTRNRGSTEAFF
TGCAGCACCCGGAACAGGGGCAGCACTGAAGCTTTCTTT
>TRBD2|TRBJ2-3|.|TRBV13
CASSSGTSGVLGTDTQYF
TGTGCCAGCAGCTCCGGGACTAGCGGGGTGTTGGGCACAGATACGCAGTATTTT
>TRBD1|TRBJ2-6|once|TRBV5-8
CASSFGTGGSSGANVLTF
TGTGCCAGCAGCTTCGGGACAGGGGGCTCCTCTGGGGCCAACGTCCTGACTTTC
>.|TRBJ2-3|.|TRBV7-9
CASSLKQGQGADTQYF
TGTGCCAGCAGCTTGAAACAGGGTCAGGGTGCAGATACGCAGTATTTT
>TRBD1|TRBJ2-3|once|TRBV7-9
CASSLTGGRSTDTQYF
TGTGCCAGCAGCTTGACAGGGGGCAGGAGCACAGATACGCAGTATTTT
>.|TRBJ2-3|.|TRBV11-3
CASSSGADTQYF
TGTGCCAGCAGCTCAGGGGCAGATACGCAGTATTTT
>TRBD1|TRBJ1-3|once|TRBV5-1
CASKEDRVGGNTIYF
TGCGCCAGCAAAGAAGACAGGGTGGGAGGAAACACCATATATTTT
>TRBD2|TRBJ2-2|.|TRBV5-6
CASSLRRSGGSDGELFF
TGTGCCAGCAGCTTGCGTCGTAGCGGGGGGTCCGACGGGGAGCTGTTTTTT
>.|TRBJ1-2|.|TRBV28
CASSLPGHNYGYTF
TGTGCCAGCAGTCTACCGGGACATAACTATGGCTACACCTTC
>.|TRBJ1-5|.|TRBV19
CASSSQGTSNQPQHF
TGTGCCAGTAGTAGTCAGGGGACGAGCAATCAGCCCCAGCATTTT
>.|TRBJ1-1|.|TRBV2
CASSEAGELMNTEAFF
TGTGCCAGCAGTGAAGCGGGAGAACTCATGAACACTGAAGCTTTCTTT